The rows below give T cell receptor beta chains drawn from one sample of a study of vaccination and CD4 T cells after COVID-19. Their recognized antigens are unknown. TCRdb analysed the PCR reads with MiXCR anew, one entry per CDR3 protein. The sample lists roughly 20,000 distinct CDR3 sequences; around 38% were seen once. The sample in question was CD4+ T cells from blood, cultured in vitro, obtained before SARS-CoV-2 vaccination. The receptors were sampled from a human donor who received a COVID-19 vaccine. The CDR3 runs from the conserved cysteine through the conserved F or W. The D gene is left open where the match is weak. Size values are once, few and many counts, or a class for expanded clones, and some rows have none.

J gene: TRBJ2-7
D gene: TRBD2
V gene: TRBV2
clone size: once
CDR3 protein: CASSQHIGTSGPYEQYF
CDR3 DNA: TGTGCCAGCAGCCAACACATCGGGACTAGCGGACCCTACGAGCAGTACTTC

J gene: TRBJ2-2
D gene: -
V gene: TRBV27
clone size: -
CDR3 protein: CASSTRPSETGELFF
CDR3 DNA: TGTGCCAGCAGTACAAGACCTTCGGAGACCGGGGAGCTGTTTTTT

J gene: TRBJ1-4
D gene: -
V gene: TRBV20-1
clone size: -
CDR3 protein: CSARVPATNEKLFF
CDR3 DNA: TGCAGTGCTCGGGTTCCCGCAACTAATGAAAAACTGTTTTTT

J gene: TRBJ2-7
D gene: TRBD2
V gene: TRBV19
clone size: -
CDR3 protein: CASSIKVGEGYEQYF
CDR3 DNA: TGTGCCAGTAGTATAAAAGTAGGGGAGGGCTACGAGCAGTACTTC

J gene: TRBJ2-1
D gene: TRBD2
V gene: TRBV10-1
clone size: -
CDR3 protein: CASCLGGGNEQFF
CDR3 DNA: TGCGCCAGCTGCTTGGGGGGGGGAAATGAGCAGTTCTTC

J gene: TRBJ2-3
D gene: TRBD2
V gene: TRBV2
clone size: -
CDR3 protein: CASSPKASGGAIDTQYF
CDR3 DNA: TGTGCCAGCAGTCCAAAAGCTAGCGGGGGGGCCATAGATACGCAGTATTTT

J gene: TRBJ1-1
D gene: -
V gene: TRBV18
clone size: -
CDR3 protein: CASSPKMNTEAFF
CDR3 DNA: TGTGCCAGCTCACCGAAGATGAACACTGAAGCTTTCTTT

J gene: TRBJ2-5
D gene: TRBD1
V gene: TRBV5-4
clone size: -
CDR3 protein: CASSPGQVKTGETQYF
CDR3 DNA: TGTGCCAGCAGCCCGGGACAGGTAAAGACGGGAGAGACCCAGTACTTC

J gene: TRBJ2-2
D gene: -
V gene: TRBV30
clone size: few
CDR3 protein: CAWNGISTGELFF
CDR3 DNA: TGTGCCTGGAACGGGATCAGCACCGGGGAGCTGTTTTTT

J gene: TRBJ2-1
D gene: TRBD2
V gene: TRBV6-1
clone size: -
CDR3 protein: CASNPAGGPYNEQFF
CDR3 DNA: TGTGCCAGCAATCCGGCGGGGGGGCCCTACAATGAGCAGTTCTTC

J gene: TRBJ2-6
D gene: -
V gene: TRBV2
clone size: few
CDR3 protein: CASSAGLSGANVLTF
CDR3 DNA: TGTGCCAGCAGTGCGGGCCTCTCTGGGGCCAACGTCCTGACTTTC

J gene: TRBJ2-3
D gene: -
V gene: TRBV2
clone size: few
CDR3 protein: CASSLQGGSSTDTQYF
CDR3 DNA: TGTGCCAGCAGTCTGCAGGGGGGATCAAGCACAGATACGCAGTATTTT

J gene: TRBJ2-5
D gene: -
V gene: TRBV6-5
clone size: -
CDR3 protein: CASSYISDDQETQYF
CDR3 DNA: TGTGCCAGCAGTTACATTTCAGACGACCAAGAGACCCAGTACTTC

J gene: TRBJ2-5
D gene: -
V gene: TRBV24-1
clone size: -
CDR3 protein: CAPTYPETQYF
CDR3 DNA: TGTGCCCCGACCTACCCGGAGACCCAGTACTTC

J gene: TRBJ1-1
D gene: -
V gene: TRBV6-1
clone size: few
CDR3 protein: CASSEVTGTEAFF
CDR3 DNA: TGTGCCAGCAGTGAAGTTACAGGGACTGAAGCTTTCTTT

J gene: TRBJ1-3
D gene: -
V gene: TRBV24-1
clone size: -
CDR3 protein: CATSDPVLSGNTIYF
CDR3 DNA: TGTGCCACCAGTGACCCCGTTCTCTCTGGAAACACCATATATTTT

J gene: TRBJ2-5
D gene: -
V gene: TRBV9
clone size: once
CDR3 protein: CASSERAIEETQYF
CDR3 DNA: TGTGCCAGCAGCGAACGTGCGATAGAAGAGACCCAGTACTTC

J gene: TRBJ2-1
D gene: -
V gene: TRBV6-1
clone size: -
CDR3 protein: CASSELPVVNEQFF
CDR3 DNA: TGTGCCAGCAGTGAATTACCAGTCGTCAATGAGCAGTTCTTC

J gene: TRBJ2-7
D gene: -
V gene: TRBV7-9
clone size: -
CDR3 protein: CASSLPGAQQGFPSEQYF
CDR3 DNA: TGTGCCAGCAGCTTACCGGGGGCCCAACAGGGATTCCCTAGCGAGCAGTACTTC

J gene: TRBJ2-1
D gene: -
V gene: TRBV10-3
clone size: -
CDR3 protein: CAISGLGDFNEQFF
CDR3 DNA: TGTGCCATCAGTGGACTAGGGGATTTCAATGAGCAGTTCTTC

J gene: TRBJ1-1
D gene: TRBD1
V gene: TRBV20-1
clone size: few
CDR3 protein: CSASEGANRGAFF
CDR3 DNA: TGCAGTGCCTCGGAGGGGGCAAATCGTGGAGCTTTCTTT

J gene: TRBJ2-6
D gene: -
V gene: TRBV9
clone size: -
CDR3 protein: CASSGQGLSGANVLTF
CDR3 DNA: TGTGCCAGCAGCGGGCAGGGGCTCTCTGGGGCCAACGTCCTGACTTTC

J gene: TRBJ1-1
D gene: -
V gene: TRBV6-5
clone size: -
CDR3 protein: CASSYKEGPAYTEAFF
CDR3 DNA: TGTGCCAGCAGTTACAAAGAGGGGCCTGCGTATACTGAAGCTTTCTTT

J gene: TRBJ2-7
D gene: TRBD2
V gene: TRBV20-1
clone size: -
CDR3 protein: CSASSGTSGSYEQYF
CDR3 DNA: TGCAGTGCTAGCTCCGGGACTAGCGGCTCCTACGAGCAGTACTTC

J gene: TRBJ1-2
D gene: -
V gene: TRBV19
clone size: few
CDR3 protein: CASSPRGYYGYTF
CDR3 DNA: TGTGCCAGTAGTCCCCGGGGGTACTATGGCTACACCTTC

J gene: TRBJ1-2
D gene: TRBD1
V gene: TRBV20-1
clone size: -
CDR3 protein: CSARAFTGGGYTF
CDR3 DNA: TGCAGTGCTAGAGCTTTTACAGGGGGCGGCTACACCTTC

J gene: TRBJ2-7
D gene: -
V gene: TRBV10-1
clone size: -
CDR3 protein: CASIHEQYF
CDR3 DNA: TGCGCCAGCATTCACGAGCAGTACTTC

J gene: TRBJ1-2
D gene: -
V gene: TRBV10-3
clone size: few
CDR3 protein: CAISEAQGVDYTF
CDR3 DNA: TGTGCCATCAGTGAGGCCCAGGGAGTCGACTACACCTTC